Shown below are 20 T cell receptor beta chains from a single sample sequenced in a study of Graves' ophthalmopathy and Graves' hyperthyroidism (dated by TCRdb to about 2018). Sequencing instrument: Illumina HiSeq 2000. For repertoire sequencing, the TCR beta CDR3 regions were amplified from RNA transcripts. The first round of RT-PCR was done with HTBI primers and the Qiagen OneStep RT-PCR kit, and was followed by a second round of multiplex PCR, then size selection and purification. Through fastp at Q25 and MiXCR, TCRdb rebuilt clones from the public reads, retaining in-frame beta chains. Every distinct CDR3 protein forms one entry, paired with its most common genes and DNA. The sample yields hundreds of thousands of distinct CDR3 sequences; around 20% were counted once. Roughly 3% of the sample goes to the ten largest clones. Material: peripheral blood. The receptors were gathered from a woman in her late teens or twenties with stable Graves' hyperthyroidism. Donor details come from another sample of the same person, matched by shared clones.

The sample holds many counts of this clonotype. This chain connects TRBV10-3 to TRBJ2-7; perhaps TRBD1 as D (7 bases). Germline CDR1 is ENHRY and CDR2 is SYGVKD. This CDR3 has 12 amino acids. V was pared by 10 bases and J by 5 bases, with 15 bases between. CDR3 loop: CATRGASDEQYF. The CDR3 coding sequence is TGTGCCACCAGGGGGGCAAGCGACGAGCAGTACTTC.

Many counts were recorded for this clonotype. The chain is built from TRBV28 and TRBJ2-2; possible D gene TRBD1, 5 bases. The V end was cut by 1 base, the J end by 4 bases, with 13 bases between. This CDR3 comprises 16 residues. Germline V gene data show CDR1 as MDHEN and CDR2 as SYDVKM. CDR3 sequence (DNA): TGTGCCAGCAGTTTATACCAACCAGGGCCCACCGGGGAGCTGTTTTTT. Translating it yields CASSLYQPGPTGELFF.

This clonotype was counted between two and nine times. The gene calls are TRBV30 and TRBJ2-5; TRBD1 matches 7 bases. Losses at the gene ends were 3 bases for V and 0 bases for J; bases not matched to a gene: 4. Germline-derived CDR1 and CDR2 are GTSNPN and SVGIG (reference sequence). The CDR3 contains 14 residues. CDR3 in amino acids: CAWRRGQDQETQYF. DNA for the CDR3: TGTGCCTGGAGACGAGGACAGGACCAAGAGACCCAGTACTTC.

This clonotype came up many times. The CDR3 DNA is TGTGCCTGGAGTGTCTCCCCCTCTAGCTATGGCTACACCTTC. It codes for CAWSVSPSSYGYTF. The chain carries TRBV30 and TRBJ1-2; D gene uncertain. The ends were cut back, 0 bases at V and 4 bases at J, with 12 bases in the middle. From germline, CDR1 is GTSNPN and CDR2 SVGIG (reference sequence). The CDR3 covers 14 residues.

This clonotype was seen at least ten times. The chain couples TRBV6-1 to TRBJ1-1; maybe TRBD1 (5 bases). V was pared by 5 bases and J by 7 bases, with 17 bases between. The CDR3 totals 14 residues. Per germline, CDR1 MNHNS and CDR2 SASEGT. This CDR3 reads CASSPGTIFREAFF. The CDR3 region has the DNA TGTGCCAGCAGTCCCGGGACTATTTTTCGTGAAGCTTTCTTT.

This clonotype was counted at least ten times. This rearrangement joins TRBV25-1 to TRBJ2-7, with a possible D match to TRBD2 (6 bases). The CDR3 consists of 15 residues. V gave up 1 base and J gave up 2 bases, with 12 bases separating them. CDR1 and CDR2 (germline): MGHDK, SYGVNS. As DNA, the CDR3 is TGTGCCAGCAGTGAATCCTGGGGGGAAGCCTACGAGCAGTACTTC. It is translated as CASSESWGEAYEQYF.

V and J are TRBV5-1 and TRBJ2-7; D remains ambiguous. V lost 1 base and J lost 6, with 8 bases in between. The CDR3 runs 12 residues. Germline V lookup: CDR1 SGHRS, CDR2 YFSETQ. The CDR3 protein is CASSLIRSEQYF. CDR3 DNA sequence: TGCGCCAGCAGCTTGATCCGGAGCGAGCAGTACTTC. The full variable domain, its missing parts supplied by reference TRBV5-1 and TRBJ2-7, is KAGVTQTPRYLIKTRGQQVTLSCSPISGHRSVSWYQQTPGQGLQFLFEYFSETQRNKGNFPGRFSGRQFSNSRSEMNVSTLELGDSALYLCASSLIRSEQYFGPGTRLTVT.

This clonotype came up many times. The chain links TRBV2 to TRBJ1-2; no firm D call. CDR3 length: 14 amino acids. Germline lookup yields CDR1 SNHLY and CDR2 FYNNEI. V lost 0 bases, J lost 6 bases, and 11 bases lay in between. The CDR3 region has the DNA TGTGCCAGCAGTGAAGCCCACGGGAGTCATGGCTACACCTTC. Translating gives CASSEAHGSHGYTF.

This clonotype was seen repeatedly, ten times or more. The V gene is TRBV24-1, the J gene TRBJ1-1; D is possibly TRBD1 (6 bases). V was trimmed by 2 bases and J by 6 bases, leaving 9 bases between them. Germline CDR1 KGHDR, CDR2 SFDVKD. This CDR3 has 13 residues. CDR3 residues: CATSDSGAAEAFF. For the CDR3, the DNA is TGTGCCACCAGTGATTCGGGGGCGGCTGAAGCTTTCTTT.

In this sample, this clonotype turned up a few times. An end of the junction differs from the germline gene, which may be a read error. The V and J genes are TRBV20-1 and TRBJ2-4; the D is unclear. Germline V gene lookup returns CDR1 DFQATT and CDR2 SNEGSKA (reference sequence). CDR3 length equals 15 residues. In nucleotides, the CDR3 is TGCAGTGCTAGAGATACCACAGTCTCAGGAAACATTAAGTACTTC. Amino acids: CSARDTTVSGNIKYF.

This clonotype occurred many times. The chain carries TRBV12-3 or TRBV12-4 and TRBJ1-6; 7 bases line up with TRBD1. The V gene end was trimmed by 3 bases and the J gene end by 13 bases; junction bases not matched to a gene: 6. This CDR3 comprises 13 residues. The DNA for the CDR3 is TGTGCCAGCAGTTTGGCCAGGGGGGTGCCCCTCCACTTT. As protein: CASSLARGVPLHF.

Here the CDR3 DNA reads TGTGCCAGCAGGCCAACAGGGGAACGGGGCTACACCTTC. Its translation is CASRPTGERGYTF. The J gene is TRBJ1-2, the V gene TRBV28; 7 bases fit TRBD1. The V gene end was trimmed by 6 bases and the J gene end by 8 bases; junction bases not matched to a gene: 9. Germline V gene lookup returns CDR1 MDHEN and CDR2 SYDVKM. This CDR3 contains 13 residues.

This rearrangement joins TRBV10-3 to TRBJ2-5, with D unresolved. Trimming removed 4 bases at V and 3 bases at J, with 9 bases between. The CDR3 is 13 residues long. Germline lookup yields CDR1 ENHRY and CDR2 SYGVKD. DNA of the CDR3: TGTGCCATCAGTGTAAAGGTAGAAGAGACCCAGTACTTC. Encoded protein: CAISVKVEETQYF.

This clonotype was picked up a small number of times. The DNA of the CDR3 is TGTGCCAGCAGCGCGGGGGCCTCCTCTGGAAACACCATATATTTT. Translated: CASSAGASSGNTIYF. The gene calls are TRBV25-1 and TRBJ1-3, with TRBD1 as a possible D gene (6 bases). Germline lookup yields CDR1 MGHDK and CDR2 SYGVNS. This CDR3 region has 15 residues. Trimming cost V 6 bases and J 0 bases, with 12 bases left between them.

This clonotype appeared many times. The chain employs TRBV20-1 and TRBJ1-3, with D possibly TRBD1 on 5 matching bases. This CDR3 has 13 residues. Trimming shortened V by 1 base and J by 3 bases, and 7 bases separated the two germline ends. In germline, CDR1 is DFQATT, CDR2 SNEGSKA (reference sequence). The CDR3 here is CSARGGYGNTIYF. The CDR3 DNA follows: TGCAGTGCTAGAGGGGGGTATGGAAACACCATATATTTT.

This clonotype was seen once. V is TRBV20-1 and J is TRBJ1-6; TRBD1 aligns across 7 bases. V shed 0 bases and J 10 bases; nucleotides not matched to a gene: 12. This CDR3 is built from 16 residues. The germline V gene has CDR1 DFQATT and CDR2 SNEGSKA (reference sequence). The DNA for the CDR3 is TGCAGTGCTAGAGATGCGGGAACAGGGGAGCAGTCACCCCTCCACTTT. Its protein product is CSARDAGTGEQSPLHF.

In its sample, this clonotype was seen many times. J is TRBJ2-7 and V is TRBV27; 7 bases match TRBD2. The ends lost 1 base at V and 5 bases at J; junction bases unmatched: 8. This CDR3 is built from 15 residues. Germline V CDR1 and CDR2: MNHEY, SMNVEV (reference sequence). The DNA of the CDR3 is TGTGCCAGCAGTTTATGGGTGGGAGGGCCCCACGAGCAGTACTTC. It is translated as CASSLWVGGPHEQYF.

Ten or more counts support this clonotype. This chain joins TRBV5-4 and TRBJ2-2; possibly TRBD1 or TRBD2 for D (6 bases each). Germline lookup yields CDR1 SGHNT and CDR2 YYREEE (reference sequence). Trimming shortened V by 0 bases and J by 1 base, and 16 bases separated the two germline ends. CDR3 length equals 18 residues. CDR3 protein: CASSLVRQEGRNTGELFF. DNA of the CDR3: TGTGCCAGCAGCTTGGTACGACAGGAGGGGCGGAACACCGGGGAGCTGTTTTTT.

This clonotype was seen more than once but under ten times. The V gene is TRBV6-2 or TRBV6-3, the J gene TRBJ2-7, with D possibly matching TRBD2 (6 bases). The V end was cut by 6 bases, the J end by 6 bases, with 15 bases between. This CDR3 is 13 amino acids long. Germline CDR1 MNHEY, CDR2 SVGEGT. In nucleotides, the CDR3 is TGTGCCAGCAGGGCGGGACCACCTCTCGAGCAGTACTTC. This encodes CASRAGPPLEQYF.

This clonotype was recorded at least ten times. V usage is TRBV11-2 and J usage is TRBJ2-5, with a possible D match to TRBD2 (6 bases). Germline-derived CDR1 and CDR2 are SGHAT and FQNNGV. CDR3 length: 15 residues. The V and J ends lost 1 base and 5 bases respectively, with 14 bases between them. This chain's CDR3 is CASSLVRDLGETQYF. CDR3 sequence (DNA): TGTGCCAGCAGCTTAGTGCGGGACCTCGGGGAGACCCAGTACTTC.